The 30 T cell receptor beta chains in this list originate from one sample, sequenced in a study of shared clonotypes between healthy human individuals. Only in-frame clones appear in the TCRdb table, and some are missing; sequencing was by immunoSEQ multiplex PCR. The sample contains over a million clones, approximately 98% of which appear only once. The source material was naive CD4+ T cells sorted from blood. Subset in this sample: CD45RA+ positively selected. Receptors originate from a man aged 25 to 40 in good health.

This clone was seen only once. V usage is TRBV7-9 and J usage is TRBJ2-4; 8 positions match TRBD1. CDR1 SEHNR and CDR2 FQNEAQ come from the germline V gene (reference sequence). The CDR3 has 16 amino acids. The V and J ends lost 5 bases and 5 bases, in that order; junction bases with no gene match: 11. This CDR3 is CASSPPGTGYQNIQYF. As DNA, the CDR3 is TGTGCCAGCAGCCCACCCGGGACAGGCTATCAAAACATTCAGTACTTC.

V is TRBV7-2 and J is TRBJ2-7; 7 bases are shared with TRBD2. Germline V CDR1 and CDR2: SGHTA, FQGNSA. V was pared by 1 base and J by 4 bases, with 16 bases of the junction left unmatched. The CDR3 length is 18 residues. The CDR3 is CASSLGYSEVGGLYEQYF. The CDR3 DNA reads TGTGCCAGCAGCTTAGGGTATTCGGAAGTGGGAGGGCTGTACGAGCAGTACTTC.

This clone occurred once. The chain carries TRBV5-4 and TRBJ2-6; D is perhaps TRBD2 (6 bases). From germline, CDR1 is SGHNT and CDR2 YYREEE (reference sequence). The CDR3 covers 16 residues. V lost 6 bases to trimming and J lost 0 bases, with 13 bases between them. CDR3 sequence (DNA): TGTGCCAGCACCGGGACTGCGCTCTCTGGGGCCAACGTCCTGACTTTC. Its protein product is CASTGTALSGANVLTF.

This chain uses TRBV6-1 with TRBJ2-7, with D tentatively TRBD2 (6 bases). CDR3 size: 14 residues. V shed 3 bases and J shed 6 bases, with 15 bases lying between them. Germline loops: CDR1 MNHNS, CDR2 SASEGT. The CDR3 loop reads CASSDLRGLSEQYF. The CDR3 region has the DNA TGTGCCAGCAGTGACCTGCGGGGTCTCAGCGAGCAGTACTTC.

Comments on this clone: The sample carries other DNA sequences with the same CDR3. CDR3 sequence: CASSLGRGSYEQYF. CDR3 in DNA: TGTGCCAGCAGCTTAGGGAGAGGATCTTACGAGCAGTACTTC. The genes are TRBV7-2 and TRBJ2-7; D remains ambiguous. The CDR3 is 14 amino acids. CDR1 is SGHTA and CDR2 is FQGNSA in the germline V gene. Trimming removed 1 base at V and 4 bases at J, with 11 bases between. Filled out from reference TRBV7-2 and TRBJ2-7, the complete variable domain reads GAGVSQSPSNKVTEKGKDVELRCDPISGHTALYWYRQSLGQGLEFLIYFQGNSAPDKSGLPSDRFSAERTGGSVSTLTIQRTQQEDSAVYLCASSLGRGSYEQYFGPGTRLTVT.

A word on this clone: The same CDR3 arises from other DNA sequences in this sample as well. The genes are TRBV19 and TRBJ2-7; the D gene is possibly TRBD1 (6 bases). V was pared by 6 bases and J by 4 bases, with 16 bases between. Germline V CDR1 and CDR2: LNHDA, SQIVND (reference sequence). CDR3 size: 14 residues. The DNA for the CDR3 is TGTGCCAGTAGCTCCCCAGGGGATTCGTACGAGCAGTACTTC. This gives the protein CASSSPGDSYEQYF.

The chain has TRBV5-6 and TRBJ2-1; the D gene is possibly TRBD1 (5 bases). Germline CDR1 reads SGHDT; CDR2 reads YYEEEE. V lost 2 bases and J lost 5, with 11 bases in between. The CDR3 has 14 residues. CDR3 in amino acids: CASSFGDSHNEQFF. CDR3 bases: TGTGCCAGCAGCTTTGGCGACAGCCACAATGAGCAGTTCTTC.

DNA for the CDR3: TGTGCCTGCGGACAGGGGGTTGGCTACACCTTC. Encoded protein: CACGQGVGYTF. The V and J genes are TRBV30 and TRBJ1-2; 10 nucleotides align to TRBD1. The J segment lost 7 bases and the V segment lost 6 bases, leaving 2 bases of the junction unmatched. The CDR3 length is 11 residues. In germline, CDR1 is GTSNPN, CDR2 SVGIG (reference sequence).

The chain links TRBV30 to TRBJ1-3; TRBD1 is a possible D gene (5 bases). Germline V gene lookup returns CDR1 GTSNPN and CDR2 SVGIG (reference sequence). The CDR3 totals 15 residues. The V end lost 2 bases, the J end lost 3 bases, and 14 bases lay between the germline ends. Here the CDR3 reads CAWSRDSGSGNTIYF. CDR3 sequence (DNA): TGTGCCTGGAGTCGCGACAGCGGGAGTGGAAACACCATATATTTT.

The rearrangement links TRBV7-9 to TRBJ1-1; D is unclear. This CDR3 comprises 14 residues. Germline assignment: CDR1 SEHNR and CDR2 FQNEAQ (reference sequence). Trimming took off 3 bases at V and 1 base at J, with 9 bases between the two ends. The CDR3 region has the DNA TGTGCCAGCAGCTTTTCTACAGCGAACACTGAAGCTTTCTTT. Translating it yields CASSFSTANTEAFF.

This chain links TRBV15 with TRBJ1-5; 9 nucleotides match TRBD1. The CDR3 is 18 residues long. Germline values: CDR1 LNHNV, CDR2 YYDKDF (reference sequence). V lost 1 base and J lost 2; bases outside the gene matches: 9. For the CDR3, the DNA is TGTGCCACCAGCAGAGGTGGGACAGGGAGGTTAGGCAATCAGCCCCAGCATTTT. Translated, it gives CATSRGGTGRLGNQPQHF.

The V call is TRBV5-1, the J call TRBJ2-2, with TRBD1 matching over 9 bases. Germline CDR1 SGHRS, CDR2 YFSETQ. The V and J ends lost 5 bases and 3 bases, in that order; junction bases with no gene match: 2. There are 14 residues in the CDR3. CDR3 sequence (DNA): TGCGCCAGCAGAAGGACAGGGGACACCGGGGAGCTGTTTTTT. Its translation is CASRRTGDTGELFF.

The V call is TRBV4-1, the J call TRBJ1-2, with D perhaps matching TRBD1 (5 bases). Germline lookup yields CDR1 MGHRA and CDR2 YSYEKL. The CDR3 runs 15 residues. The V gene lost 3 bases and the J gene lost 5 bases, with 16 bases spanning the gap. For the CDR3, the DNA is TGCGCCAGCAGCCACGCAGGGACGGTCAATTATGGCTACACCTTC. Its translation: CASSHAGTVNYGYTF.

This chain connects TRBV6-1 to TRBJ2-3; possible D gene TRBD1, 6 bases. This CDR3 contains 12 residues. Germline V lookup: CDR1 MNHNS, CDR2 SASEGT. V was shortened by 1 base and J by 8 bases, with 7 bases between the two germline ends. The CDR3 coding sequence is TGTGCCAGCAGTGAAGAGGGGGTTACGCAGTATTTT. Protein: CASSEEGVTQYF.

The chain joins TRBV6-1 to TRBJ2-7, with D hard to call. Germline CDR1 MNHNS, CDR2 SASEGT. The V and J ends lost 6 bases and 0 bases respectively, with 12 bases between them. This CDR3 is 14 amino acids long. The CDR3 sequence: CASSRYESSYEQYF. The CDR3 DNA is TGTGCCAGCAGCAGGTACGAAAGCTCCTACGAGCAGTACTTC.

The rearrangement joins TRBV5-4 to TRBJ2-3; 10 bases are a match to TRBD1. This CDR3 is built from 15 residues. V trimming: 4 bases; J trimming: 4 bases; junction bases outside the gene matches: 6. The V gene's germline CDR1 is SGHNT and CDR2 YYREEE (reference sequence). CDR3 loop: CASSPDRGRSDTQYF. In DNA form, the CDR3 reads TGTGCCAGCAGCCCCGACAGGGGGCGGTCAGATACGCAGTATTTT.

The J gene is TRBJ2-7, the V gene TRBV28; the match to TRBD2 covers 12 bases. Germline V gene sequence: CDR1 MDHEN, CDR2 SYDVKM. V gave up 4 bases and J gave up 2 bases; unmatched junction bases: 3. The CDR3 runs to 15 residues. The CDR3 DNA is TGTGCCAGCAGTTCCCCTAGCGGGAGGGCCTACGAGCAGTACTTC. Its protein product is CASSSPSGRAYEQYF.

J is TRBJ2-1 and V is TRBV5-1; TRBD1 agrees at 10 bases. The trim removed 0 bases at V and 6 bases at J, leaving 3 bases unmatched. In germline, CDR1 is SGHRS, CDR2 YFSETQ. The length of the CDR3 is 15 residues. The chain's CDR3 is CASSLGQGAPNEQFF. The DNA for the CDR3 is TGCGCCAGCAGCTTGGGACAGGGGGCGCCCAATGAGCAGTTCTTC.

This chain joins TRBV5-5 and TRBJ2-5, with 7 positions matching TRBD1. The ends lost 2 bases at V and 3 bases at J; junction bases unmatched: 10. Germline V CDR1 and CDR2: SGHKS, YYEKEE (reference sequence). CDR3 length: 16 residues. The CDR3 reads CASSLPVQGEKETQYF. The CDR3 DNA sequence: TGTGCCAGCAGCTTACCAGTCCAGGGGGAAAAAGAGACCCAGTACTTC.

V and J are TRBV28 and TRBJ2-1, with TRBD2 matching over 7 bases. This CDR3 contains 15 residues. From germline, CDR1 is MDHEN and CDR2 SYDVKM. V shed 6 bases, J shed 3 bases, and the junction held 8 bases outside the gene matches. The CDR3 bases are TGTGCCAGCAGGATCGGGACTACCGTCTACAATGAGCAGTTCTTC. Amino acids: CASRIGTTVYNEQFF.

The rearrangement uses TRBV18 and TRBJ2-1; TRBD1 matches 9 bases. V shed 3 bases and J 8 bases; nucleotides not matched to a gene: 5. The V gene's germline CDR1 is KGHSH and CDR2 LQKENI. The CDR3 consists of 14 residues. CDR3 sequence reads: CASSPVRDRDEQFF. The CDR3 DNA follows: TGTGCCAGCTCACCCGTACGGGACAGGGATGAGCAGTTCTTC.

The chain uses TRBV27 and TRBJ2-2; 10 bases align to TRBD2. The CDR3 is 15 amino acids. The V and J ends lost 6 bases and 6 bases, in that order; junction bases with no gene match: 7. Germline loops: CDR1 MNHEY, CDR2 SMNVEV (reference sequence). CDR3 DNA: TGTGCCAGCAGAAGAGGGACTAGCGTGTCCGGGGAGCTGTTTTTT. Translating gives CASRRGTSVSGELFF.

This clone was observed once. This sequence joins TRBV10-3 and TRBJ1-2; no clear D. Germline CDR1 ENHRY, CDR2 SYGVKD. V lost 2 bases to trimming and J lost 6 bases, with 10 bases between them. CDR3 length: 13 amino acids. Here the CDR3 DNA reads TGTGCCATCAGTGAGATGGTGAGGAATGGCTACACCTTC. Protein: CAISEMVRNGYTF.

The chain carries TRBV5-1 and TRBJ1-1, with 7 nucleotides matching TRBD1. The CDR3 is 15 amino acids. CDR1 is SGHRS and CDR2 is YFSETQ in the germline V gene. V trimming: 3 bases; J trimming: 0 bases; junction bases outside the gene matches: 5. CDR3 bases: TGCGCCAGCAGCTCGGGACAGCCAATGAACACTGAAGCTTTCTTT. Translated: CASSSGQPMNTEAFF. The full variable domain, rest sourced from reference TRBV5-1 and TRBJ1-1, is KAGVTQTPRYLIKTRGQQVTLSCSPISGHRSVSWYQQTPGQGLQFLFEYFSETQRNKGNFPGRFSGRQFSNSRSEMNVSTLELGDSALYLCASSSGQPMNTEAFFGQGTRLTVV.

The chain joins TRBV9 to TRBJ2-1, with 7 bases identical to TRBD2. J was trimmed by 3 bases and V by 0 bases; bases with no gene match: 9. CDR3 length: 17 amino acids. Per the germline V gene, CDR1 is SGDLS and CDR2 is YYNGEE. CDR3 DNA sequence: TGTGCCAGCAGCGTAGACCCTCTGGGAGGGATCTACAATGAGCAGTTCTTC. This translates into CASSVDPLGGIYNEQFF.

The chain employs TRBV1 and TRBJ2-2; the listed D gene, TRBD2, was not tested against the DNA. TRBV1 is noted as a pseudogene. There are 16 residues in the CDR3. The CDR3 nucleotides read TGCACCAGCAGCCGGACTAGCGGGATCAACACCGGGGAGCTGTTTTTT. Protein sequence: CTSSRTSGINTGELFF.

The V gene is TRBV15, the J gene TRBJ2-1; TRBD2 agrees at 9 bases. Trimming removed 1 base from V and 0 bases from J; junction bases left unmatched: 7. Germline lookup yields CDR1 LNHNV and CDR2 YYDKDF (reference sequence). The CDR3 loop spans 18 amino acids. The CDR3 DNA sequence: TGTGCCACCAGCAGAGGCCCTAGCGGGGCGAGCTCCTACAATGAGCAGTTCTTC. Translating gives CATSRGPSGASSYNEQFF.

The V and J genes are TRBV6-1 and TRBJ2-7; TRBD1 matches 9 bases. Looked up from germline, CDR1 is MNHNS and CDR2 is SASEGT. Losses at the gene ends were 3 bases for V and 1 base for J; bases not matched to a gene: 4. The CDR3 runs to 15 residues. The CDR3 DNA follows: TGTGCCAGCAGTGACCGGGACAGGGTATCCTACGAGCAGTACTTC. It specifies CASSDRDRVSYEQYF.

The rearrangement uses TRBV2 and TRBJ2-7; TRBD2 is a possible D gene (6 bases). The V gene lost 2 bases and the J gene lost 3 bases, with 14 bases spanning the gap. From germline, CDR1 is SNHLY and CDR2 FYNNEI. The length of the CDR3 is 15 residues. The CDR3 DNA reads TGTGCCAGCAGTGAACACGGGCCGGGGGTCTACGAGCAGTACTTC. It encodes CASSEHGPGVYEQYF.

The chain couples TRBV11-2 to TRBJ2-3; D is perhaps TRBD2 (7 bases). The CDR3 consists of 16 residues. Germline CDR1 and CDR2: SGHAT and FQNNGV. The V end was cut by 0 bases, the J end by 5 bases, with 15 bases between. The CDR3 coding sequence is TGTGCCAGCAGCTTAGATAGGGGGGGCGGAGAAGATACGCAGTATTTT. This sequence encodes CASSLDRGGGEDTQYF.